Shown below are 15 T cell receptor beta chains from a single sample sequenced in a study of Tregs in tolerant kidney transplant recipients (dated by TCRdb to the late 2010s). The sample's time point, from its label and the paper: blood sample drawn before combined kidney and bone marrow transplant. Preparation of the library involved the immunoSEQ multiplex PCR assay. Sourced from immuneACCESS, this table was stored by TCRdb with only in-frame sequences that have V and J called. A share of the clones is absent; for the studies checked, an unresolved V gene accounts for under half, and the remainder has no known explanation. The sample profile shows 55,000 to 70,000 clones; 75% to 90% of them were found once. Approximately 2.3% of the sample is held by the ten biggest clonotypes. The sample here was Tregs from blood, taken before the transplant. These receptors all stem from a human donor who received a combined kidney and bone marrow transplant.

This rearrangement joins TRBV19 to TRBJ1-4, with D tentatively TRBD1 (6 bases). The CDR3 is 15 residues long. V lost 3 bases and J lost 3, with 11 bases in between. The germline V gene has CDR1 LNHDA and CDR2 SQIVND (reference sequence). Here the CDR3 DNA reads TGTGCCAGTAGTATGCGACAGGCGCCTAATGAAAAACTGTTTTTT. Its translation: CASSMRQAPNEKLFF.

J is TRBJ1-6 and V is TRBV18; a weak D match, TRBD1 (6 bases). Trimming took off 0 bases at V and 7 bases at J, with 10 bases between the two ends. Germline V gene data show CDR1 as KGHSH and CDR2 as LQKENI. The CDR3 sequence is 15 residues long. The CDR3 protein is CASSPPQGMNSPLHF. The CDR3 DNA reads TGTGCCAGCTCACCACCCCAGGGGATGAATTCACCCCTCCACTTT.

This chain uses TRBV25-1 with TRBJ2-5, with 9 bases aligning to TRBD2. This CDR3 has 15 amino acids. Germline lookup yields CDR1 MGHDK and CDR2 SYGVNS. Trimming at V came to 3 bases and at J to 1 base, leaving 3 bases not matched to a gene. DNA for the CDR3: TGTGCCAGCAGTGACCCAGCGGGGGGCCAAGAGACCCAGTACTTC. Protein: CASSDPAGGQETQYF. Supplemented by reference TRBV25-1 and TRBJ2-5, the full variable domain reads EADIYQTPRYLVIGTGKKITLECSQTMGHDKMYWYQQDPGMELHLIHYSYGVNSTEKGDLSSESTVSRIRTEHFPLTLESARPSHTSQYLCASSDPAGGQETQYFGPGTRLLVL.

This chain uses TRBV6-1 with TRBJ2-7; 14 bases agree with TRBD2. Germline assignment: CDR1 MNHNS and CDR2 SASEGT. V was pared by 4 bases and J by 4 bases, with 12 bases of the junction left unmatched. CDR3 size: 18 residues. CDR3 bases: TGTGCCAGCAGTGTCTTTGGGACTAGCGGGAGTAGCGTTTACGAGCAGTACTTC. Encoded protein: CASSVFGTSGSSVYEQYF.

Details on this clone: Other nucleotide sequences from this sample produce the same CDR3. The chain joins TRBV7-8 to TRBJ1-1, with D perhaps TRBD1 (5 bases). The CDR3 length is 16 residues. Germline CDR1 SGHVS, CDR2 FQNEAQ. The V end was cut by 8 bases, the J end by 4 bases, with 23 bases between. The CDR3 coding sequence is TGTGCCAGCGGACTTTTGACAGATTATTCAAGCACTGAAGCTTTCTTT. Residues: CASGLLTDYSSTEAFF.

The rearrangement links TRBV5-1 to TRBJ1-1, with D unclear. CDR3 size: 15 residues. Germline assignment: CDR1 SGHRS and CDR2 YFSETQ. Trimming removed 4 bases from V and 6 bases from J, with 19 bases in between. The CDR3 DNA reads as TGCGCCAGCAGCCCCGACGGATTTTGGGGAGCTGAAGCTTTCTTT. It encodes CASSPDGFWGAEAFF.

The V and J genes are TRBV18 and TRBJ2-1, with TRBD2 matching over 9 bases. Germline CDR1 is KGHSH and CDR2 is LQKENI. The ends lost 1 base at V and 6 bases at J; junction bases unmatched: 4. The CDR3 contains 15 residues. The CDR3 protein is CASSPLASGANEQFF. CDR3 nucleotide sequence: TGTGCCAGCTCACCACTAGCTAGCGGGGCCAATGAGCAGTTCTTC.

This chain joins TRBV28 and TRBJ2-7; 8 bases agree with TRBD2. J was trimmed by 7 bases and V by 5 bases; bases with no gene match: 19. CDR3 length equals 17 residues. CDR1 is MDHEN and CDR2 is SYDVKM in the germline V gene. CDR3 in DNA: TGTGCCAGCAGTATAATCCGGGGGGGCAGGGGACCTACGGAGCAGTACTTC. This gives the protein CASSIIRGGRGPTEQYF.

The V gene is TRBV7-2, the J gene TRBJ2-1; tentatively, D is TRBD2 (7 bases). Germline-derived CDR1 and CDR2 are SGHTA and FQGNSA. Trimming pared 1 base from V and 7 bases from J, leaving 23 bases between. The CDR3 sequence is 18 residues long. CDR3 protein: CASSLVPLRGGGSNEQFF. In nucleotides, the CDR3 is TGTGCCAGCAGCTTAGTTCCCTTGCGCGGGGGCGGGTCTAATGAGCAGTTCTTC.

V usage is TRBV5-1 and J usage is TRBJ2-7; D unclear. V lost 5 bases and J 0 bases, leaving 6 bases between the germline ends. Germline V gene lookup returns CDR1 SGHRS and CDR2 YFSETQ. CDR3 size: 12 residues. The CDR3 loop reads CASRASSYEQYF. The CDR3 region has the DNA TGCGCCAGCAGAGCTAGCTCCTACGAGCAGTACTTC.

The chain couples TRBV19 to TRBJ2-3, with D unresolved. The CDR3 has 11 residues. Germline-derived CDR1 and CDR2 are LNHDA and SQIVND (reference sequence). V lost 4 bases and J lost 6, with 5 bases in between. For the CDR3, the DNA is TGTGCCAGTAGTACCCGGGATACGCAGTATTTT. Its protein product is CASSTRDTQYF.

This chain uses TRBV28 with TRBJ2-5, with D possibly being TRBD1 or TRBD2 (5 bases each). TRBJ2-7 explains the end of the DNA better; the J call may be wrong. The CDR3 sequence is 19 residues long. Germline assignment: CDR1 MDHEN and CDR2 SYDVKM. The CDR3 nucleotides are TGTGCCAGCAGTGTAAGCCTTCCCCTCCCTCGAGGGGTGGTCGACGAGCAGTACTTC. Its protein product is CASSVSLPLPRGVVDEQYF.

This CDR3 is CASSVAPESTIYF. For the CDR3, the DNA is TGTGCCAGCAGCGTAGCCCCGGAGAGTACCATATATTTT. This chain uses TRBV9 with TRBJ1-3, with D unclear. The CDR3 runs to 13 residues. Germline-derived CDR1 and CDR2 are SGDLS and YYNGEE. V lost 0 bases to trimming and J lost 10 bases, with 11 bases between them.

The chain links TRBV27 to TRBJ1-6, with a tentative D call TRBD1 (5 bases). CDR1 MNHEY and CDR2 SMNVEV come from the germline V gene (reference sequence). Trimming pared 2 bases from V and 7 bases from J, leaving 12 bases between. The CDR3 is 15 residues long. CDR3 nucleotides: TGTGCCAGCAGTTTAACCGGGACGTCGAATTCACCCCTCCACTTT. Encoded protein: CASSLTGTSNSPLHF.

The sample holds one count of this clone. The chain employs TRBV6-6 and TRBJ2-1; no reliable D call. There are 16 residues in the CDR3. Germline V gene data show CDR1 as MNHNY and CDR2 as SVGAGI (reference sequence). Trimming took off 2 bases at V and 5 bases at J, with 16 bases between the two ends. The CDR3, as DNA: TGTGCCAGCAGTTACCCGCATCTAGACCCCCACAATGAGCAGTTCTTC. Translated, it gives CASSYPHLDPHNEQFF.